Following are 29 T cell receptor beta chains from one sample sequenced in a study of technical replicates of blood from a handful of donors. Clones were sequenced by immunoSEQ multiplex PCR, and TCRdb holds only the in-frame ones, with some missing. There are about 70,000 clones in the sample; roughly 92% occur only once, and approximately 4.8% lies in the top ten. Material: PBMCs. These receptors came from a human donor in good health. Some clones in this sample may be carry-over from other donors' samples.

CDR3 sequence reads: CASSQDRGQNYEQYF. CDR3 nucleotide sequence: TGCGCCAGCAGCCAAGATCGAGGGCAGAACTACGAGCAGTACTTC. J is TRBJ2-7 and V is TRBV4-3; the D gene is possibly TRBD2 (5 bases). CDR3 length equals 15 residues. The V end was cut by 0 bases, the J end by 3 bases, with 12 bases between. CDR1 and CDR2 (germline): LGHNA, YSLEER.

A word on this clone: The same CDR3 also results from other DNA sequences found in this sample. V is TRBV4-3 and J is TRBJ2-7, with TRBD2 as a possible D gene (5 bases). The germline gives CDR1 LGHNA, CDR2 YSLEER. Trimming took 1 base from V and 0 from J, leaving 7 bases between them. The CDR3 extends over 14 amino acids. CDR3 bases: TGCGCCAGCAGCCAAGCGAGCGGCTCCTACGAGCAGTACTTC. It is translated as CASSQASGSYEQYF.

This CDR3 reads CASSLGLAVDTQYF. CDR3 nucleotides: TGCGCCAGCAGTCTCGGACTAGCGGTAGATACGCAGTATTTT. The chain has TRBV5-1 and TRBJ2-3; 10 bases fit TRBD2. V trimming: 5 bases; J trimming: 5 bases; junction bases outside the gene matches: 5. Germline CDR1 reads SGHRS; CDR2 reads YFSETQ. This CDR3 has 14 amino acids.

This clone was found a few times. The chain has TRBV5-6 and TRBJ2-1; 10 bases are a match to TRBD2. Germline values: CDR1 SGHDT, CDR2 YYEEEE. The CDR3 sequence is 17 residues long. J lost 5 bases, V lost 4 bases, and 12 bases had no gene match. The CDR3 DNA reads as TGTGCCAGCAGCCCGCTCGGAGCGGGGGGGGAGGACAATGAGCAGTTCTTC. Amino acid sequence: CASSPLGAGGEDNEQFF.

This chain links TRBV5-1 with TRBJ2-5, with TRBD2 matching 7 bases. With 3 bases clipped from V and 3 bases from J, the junction kept 8 bases outside the gene matches. CDR3 length: 15 residues. Germline assignment: CDR1 SGHRS and CDR2 YFSETQ. This CDR3 reads CASSYASGPEETQYF. In DNA form, the CDR3 reads TGCGCCAGCAGCTACGCTAGCGGTCCAGAAGAGACCCAGTACTTC.

CDR3 sequence: CASSLRGLGQFQETQYF. The CDR3 region has the DNA TGTGCCAGCAGCCTTAGAGGGTTAGGACAGTTCCAAGAGACCCAGTACTTC. The V and J genes are TRBV7-9 and TRBJ2-5; tentatively, D is TRBD1 (6 bases). This CDR3 has 17 residues. Trimming left V 5 bases short and J 1 base short, with 20 bases between. The germline gives CDR1 SEHNR, CDR2 FQNEAQ (reference sequence).

The genes are TRBV29-1 and TRBJ1-2, with D unclear. The CDR3 spans 11 residues. V was clipped by 1 base and J by 7 bases, with 7 bases between them. Germline CDR1 SQVTM, CDR2 ANQGSEA. For the CDR3, the DNA is TGCAGCGTTGAAGTGGAGCTTGGCTACACCTTC. It translates to CSVEVELGYTF.

The chain employs TRBV10-1 and TRBJ2-7; the D gene is possibly TRBD1 (5 bases). Germline V gene sequence: CDR1 WNHNN, CDR2 SYGVQD (reference sequence). Trimming removed 7 bases at V and 3 bases at J, with 16 bases between. This CDR3 has 14 amino acids. The CDR3 region is CASTQTTEIYEQYF. CDR3 nucleotides: TGCGCCAGCACACAAACGACAGAAATCTACGAGCAGTACTTC.

The rearrangement links TRBV7-9 to TRBJ1-2; TRBD1 is a possible D gene (5 bases). The V end was cut by 4 bases, the J end by 7 bases, with 10 bases between. The length of the CDR3 is 12 residues. Germline V gene data show CDR1 as SEHNR and CDR2 as FQNEAQ (reference sequence). CDR3: CASSWGLTGYTF. CDR3 nucleotide sequence: TGTGCCAGCAGCTGGGGACTCACTGGCTACACCTTC.

V usage is TRBV29-1 and J usage is TRBJ2-7, with 9 nucleotides matching TRBD2. The J segment lost 3 bases and the V segment lost 3 bases, leaving 9 bases of the junction unmatched. Germline V gene sequence: CDR1 SQVTM, CDR2 ANQGSEA. The CDR3 is 15 amino acids. The CDR3 protein is CSVDSASGVSYEQYF. CDR3 nucleotides: TGCAGCGTTGATTCGGCTAGCGGGGTAAGCTACGAGCAGTACTTC.

CDR3 protein: CASSPLQGAAEAFF. DNA of the CDR3: TGTGCCAGCTCACCACTACAGGGGGCCGCTGAAGCTTTCTTT. The chain links TRBV18 to TRBJ1-1, with TRBD1 identical over 9 bases. With 1 base clipped from V and 6 bases from J, the junction kept 3 bases outside the gene matches. Germline-derived CDR1 and CDR2 are KGHSH and LQKENI. The CDR3 contains 14 residues.

The V call is TRBV7-2, the J call TRBJ1-6; D call uncertain. The CDR3 is 14 amino acids. Germline V lookup: CDR1 SGHTA, CDR2 FQGNSA. V was clipped by 3 bases and J by 13 bases, with 16 bases between them. The CDR3 loop reads CASSLTGGGNPLHF. CDR3 sequence (DNA): TGTGCCAGCAGCTTGACCGGTGGAGGGAATCCCCTCCACTTT.

V and J are TRBV4-3 and TRBJ2-7, with 9 bases identical to TRBD1. Germline V gives CDR1 LGHNA, CDR2 YSLEER. Losses at the gene ends were 3 bases for V and 5 bases for J; bases not matched to a gene: 11. This CDR3 comprises 16 residues. CDR3 amino acids: CASSQEIGTGRDEQYF. The CDR3 nucleotides read TGCGCCAGCAGCCAGGAGATCGGGACAGGGCGGGACGAGCAGTACTTC.

The V gene is TRBV27, the J gene TRBJ1-5; D gene unclear. The CDR3 totals 10 residues. CDR1 MNHEY and CDR2 SMNVEV come from the germline V gene (reference sequence). Deletions cut 3 bases from V and 10 bases from J, with 4 bases between. Written as DNA, the CDR3 is TGTGCCAGCAGTTTTCGTCCCCAGCATTTT. Its protein product is CASSFRPQHF.

This clone was found once. The gene calls are TRBV5-1 and TRBJ2-7, with TRBD2 matching 8 bases. The CDR3 extends over 15 amino acids. The ends lost 2 bases at V and 7 bases at J; junction bases unmatched: 11. The V gene's germline CDR1 is SGHRS and CDR2 YFSETQ. For the CDR3, the DNA is TGCGCCAGCAGCTTTGGCGGGGGGACCGTAAGGGAGCAGTACTTC. Protein product: CASSFGGGTVREQYF.

V is TRBV10-3 and J is TRBJ2-5; D possibly corresponds to TRBD1 (5 bases). Trimming pared 4 bases from V and 5 bases from J, leaving 11 bases between. This CDR3 has 13 amino acids. Germline V CDR1 and CDR2: ENHRY, SYGVKD. For the CDR3, the DNA is TGTGCCATCAGTGGAGACTCAGGGGAGACCCAGTACTTC. Protein product: CAISGDSGETQYF.

The table lists this clone with a count of one. This sequence joins TRBV7-9 and TRBJ2-4, with a tentative D call TRBD2 (5 bases). Trimming cost V 2 bases and J 7 bases, with 12 bases left between them. This CDR3 is 14 amino acids long. CDR1 is SEHNR and CDR2 is FQNEAQ in the germline V gene (reference sequence). This CDR3 reads CASSLTADRNIQYF. The CDR3 nucleotides read TGTGCCAGCAGCTTAACAGCGGATAGGAACATTCAGTACTTC.

The rearrangement joins TRBV15 to TRBJ1-4; TRBD1 matches 8 bases. Unmatched junction bases numbered 11, after V lost 6 bases and J lost 8 bases. The CDR3 spans 15 residues. Germline lookup yields CDR1 LNHNV and CDR2 YYDKDF (reference sequence). The CDR3 protein is CATRQGELVREKLFF. The CDR3, as DNA: TGTGCCACCAGACAGGGGGAGTTGGTTCGGGAAAAACTGTTTTTT.

This chain joins TRBV13 and TRBJ2-2; D unresolved. The CDR3 has 15 amino acids. Per the germline V gene, CDR1 is PRHDT and CDR2 is FYEKMQ (reference sequence). Trimming took 1 base from V and 0 from J, leaving 6 bases between them. CDR3 bases: TGTGCCAGCAGCTTAGACTCCGCGAACACCGGGGAGCTGTTTTTT. Its protein product is CASSLDSANTGELFF.

This clone was counted only a few times. The rearrangement uses TRBV5-1 and TRBJ2-3; D perhaps matches TRBD1 (5 bases). The CDR3 loop spans 14 amino acids. In germline, CDR1 is SGHRS, CDR2 YFSETQ. Trimming left V 1 base short and J 6 bases short, with 12 bases between. The CDR3 region has the DNA TGCGCCAGCAGCTTGACCCCCCAGGGTGATACGCAGTATTTT. This codes for CASSLTPQGDTQYF.

The rearrangement joins TRBV11-2 to TRBJ2-3, with 9 bases aligning to TRBD1. Germline V gene sequence: CDR1 SGHAT, CDR2 FQNNGV. Trimming took 4 bases from V and 3 from J; bases not matched to a gene: 5. This CDR3 has 15 residues. Here the CDR3 DNA reads TGTGCCAGCAGCTCGGACAGGGGCCCTACAGATACGCAGTATTTT. Amino acids: CASSSDRGPTDTQYF.

The rearrangement joins TRBV19 to TRBJ2-5, with D unclear. Trimming took off 4 bases at V and 0 bases at J, with 6 bases between the two ends. CDR1 and CDR2 (germline): LNHDA, SQIVND (reference sequence). The CDR3 length is 13 residues. The chain's CDR3 is CASSNSDQETQYF. The CDR3 region has the DNA TGTGCCAGTAGTAACTCGGACCAAGAGACCCAGTACTTC.

This sequence joins TRBV5-1 and TRBJ2-7; TRBD1 matches at 8 bases. Trimming at V came to 4 bases and at J to 7 bases, leaving 10 bases not matched to a gene. The CDR3 runs to 14 residues. Germline CDR1 SGHRS, CDR2 YFSETQ. For the CDR3, the DNA is TGCGCCAGCAGCGCACAGGACAGGGAGAGAGAGCAGTACTTC. This codes for CASSAQDREREQYF.

The chain combines TRBV6-5 with TRBJ1-2; no clear D gene. Deletions cut 7 bases from V and 7 bases from J, with 13 bases between. The germline CDR1 and CDR2 sequences are MNHEY and SVGAGI. This CDR3 has 12 residues. CDR3 DNA sequence: TGTGCCAGCACTAATAGCCCTCGTGGCTACACCTTC. Translation: CASTNSPRGYTF.

The rearrangement joins TRBV30 to TRBJ2-1; 7 bases are a match to TRBD2. CDR1 and CDR2 (germline): GTSNPN, SVGIG (reference sequence). This CDR3 contains 15 residues. Losses at the gene ends were 2 bases for V and 7 bases for J; bases not matched to a gene: 11. CDR3 bases: TGTGCCTGGAGTATCGCGGGAGCCTCTAGGAATGAGCAGTTCTTC. Encoded protein: CAWSIAGASRNEQFF.

J is TRBJ2-5 and V is TRBV6-1; D uncertain. The V gene's germline CDR1 is MNHNS and CDR2 SASEGT. The CDR3 totals 15 residues. V shed 2 bases and J shed 1 base, with 11 bases lying between them. CDR3 DNA sequence: TGTGCCAGCAGTGAATCATTACGGAGCCAAGAGACCCAGTACTTC. Translating gives CASSESLRSQETQYF.

The rearrangement uses TRBV5-6 and TRBJ2-7; 7 nucleotides line up with TRBD2. CDR1 and CDR2 (germline): SGHDT, YYEEEE. The ends lost 4 bases at V and 6 bases at J; junction bases unmatched: 10. The CDR3 consists of 14 residues. The CDR3 reads CASSNRARGGEQYF. CDR3 bases: TGTGCCAGCAGCAATCGGGCCCGCGGGGGCGAGCAGTACTTC.

The V gene is TRBV7-9, the J gene TRBJ2-3; 11 nucleotides align to TRBD2. This CDR3 is 15 amino acids long. Looked up from germline, CDR1 is SEHNR and CDR2 is FQNEAQ (reference sequence). The junction had 5 bases not matched to a gene; V was cut back by 5 bases and J by 4 bases. The CDR3 sequence is CASSVGTSGPDTQYF. The CDR3 nucleotides read TGTGCCAGCAGCGTTGGGACTAGCGGACCAGATACGCAGTATTTT.

The gene calls are TRBV18 and TRBJ2-1, with 7 bases matching TRBD1. Germline V CDR1 and CDR2: KGHSH, LQKENI. The CDR3 runs 12 residues. Trimming removed 5 bases from V and 8 bases from J; junction bases left unmatched: 3. The CDR3 region has the DNA TGTGCCAGCTCAGATACAGGGGATGAGCAGTTCTTC. Translating gives CASSDTGDEQFF. The whole variable domain, filled in from reference TRBV18 and TRBJ2-1, reads NAGVMQNPRHLVRRRGQEARLRCSPMKGHSHVYWYRQLPEEGLKFMVYLQKENIIDESGMPKERFSAEFPKEGPSILRIQQVVRGDSAAYFCASSDTGDEQFFGPGTRLTVL.